The source of this TCR beta chain is a study of OX40 agonist ivuxolimab in advanced cancers. In germline, CDR1 is MNHNS, CDR2 SASEGT. There are 17 residues in the CDR3. Losses at the gene ends were 4 bases for V and 1 base for J; bases not matched to a gene: 5. This table comes from immunoSEQ multiplex PCR, and its TCRdb copy is limited to in-frame clones, with some not included. The table shows around 68,000 clones, with 70% to 90% occurring only once. Autoimmune disease history or systemic immunosuppression barred patients. Remarks on this clone: Its antigen is currently unknown.

General study results and limits: Clonal expansion was among the lowest in partial responders at 0.1-3.0 mg/kg, especially CD8+. By week 6 at 0.1 to 3.0 mg/kg, blood CD4+ and CD8+ T cells had expanded clonally.

The material sequenced was CD4+ or CD8+ T cells sorted from blood, taken in a trial of the OX40 agonist ivuxolimab. The chain recombines TRBV6-1 with TRBJ2-5; 14 bases line up with TRBD2. The source is an adult with an advanced solid tumor such as melanoma, head and neck, liver or kidney cancer. The CDR3 DNA reads as TGTGCCAGCAGTGTCATCGGGACTAGCGGGAGCCAAGAGACCCAGTACTTC. It encodes CASSVIGTSGSQETQYF.